Below, one T cell receptor (beta chain) is given with its context. The authors' processing: Nucleated cell counts were estimated from reference gene primer amplification. Method: immunoSEQ multiplex PCR; TCRdb's copy keeps in-frame clones and lacks some. V and J calls and clone size come straight from that table; D and trimming were deduced from the DNA. The sample includes tens of thousands of clones, 91% of them seen just once. The data originate from a study of blood T cell repertoires in COVID-19. Study-level information: Some COVID-19 samples were acute and others convalescent; all came from the United States, Italy and Spain. Sources were T cells, B-cell-depleted T cells, or PBMCs; the material itself was cDNA or gDNA.

The CDR3 is 13 amino acids. The germline V gene has CDR1 SGHTS and CDR2 YDEGEE. V gave up 2 bases and J gave up 6 bases, with 11 bases separating them. Source material: peripheral blood. The V and J genes are TRBV5-8 and TRBJ1-2; D not resolved. The sequence was obtained from a woman in her forties or fifties in a cohort sampled during active COVID-19. This chain's CDR3 is CASSFSTKDGYTF. The DNA of the CDR3 is TGTGCCAGCAGCTTTTCCACAAAAGATGGCTACACCTTC. Full variable domain (outside the CDR3, taken from reference TRBV5-8 and TRBJ1-2): EAGVTQSPTHLIKTRGQQATLRCSPISGHTSVYWYQQALGLGLQFLLWYDEGEERNRGNFPPRFSGRQFPNYSSELNVNALELEDSALYLCASSFSTKDGYTFGSGTRLTVV.